This is a list of T cell receptor beta chains from one sample in a study of shared clonotypes between healthy human individuals. Using immunoSEQ multiplex PCR, the repertoire was profiled, and TCRdb retains in-frame clones only, with some absent. The sample gives around 700,000 clones, roughly nine tenths of which show up once; approximately 24% is in the top ten. The material sequenced was naive CD8+ T cells sorted from blood. These receptors all stem from a man aged 30-40 years in good health. The CDR3 runs from the conserved cysteine through the conserved F or W. Each record gives: V gene, J gene, CDR3 protein.

>TRBV9|TRBJ2-1
CASSEWGDSTGEQFF
>TRBV30|TRBJ2-7
CAWRTSVPYEQYF
>TRBV4-1|TRBJ2-5
CASSQAGGPDGETQYF
>TRBV28|TRBJ2-7
CASSLGGPDEQYF
>TRBV29-1|TRBJ2-7
CSVRDRGHDEQYF
>TRBV27|TRBJ2-7
CASSLISGAYEQYF
>TRBV9|TRBJ1-1
CASSVEGVGTEAFF
>TRBV27|TRBJ2-3
CASSFGLGTDTQYF
>TRBV19|TRBJ1-5
CASSIWTGGVSNQPQHF
>TRBV5-6|TRBJ1-4
CASSHGPGTGNEKLFF
>TRBV7-6|TRBJ2-1
CASSLDPGLPNEQFF
>TRBV28|TRBJ2-7
CASSHRGNMHEQYF
>TRBV6-6|TRBJ2-7
CASRGTSGPYEQYF
>TRBV11-2|TRBJ2-1
CASSLDQARQFF
>TRBV6-5|TRBJ2-7
CASSYSTSSYEQYF
>TRBV6-5|TRBJ2-2
CASSWGSPGELFF
>TRBV9|TRBJ2-3
CASSPRTGAGDTQYF
>TRBV27|TRBJ2-7
CASSQALATYEQYF
>TRBV29-1|TRBJ2-1
CSVEGFRQQQYNEQFF
>TRBV11-3|TRBJ2-1
CASSATGLAGDNEQFF
>TRBV7-2|TRBJ2-1
CASSSHTINEQFF
>TRBV27|TRBJ2-5
CASSLLGTSGRIGETQYF
>TRBV5-6|TRBJ2-7
CASSPELASSSYEQYF
>TRBV29-1|TRBJ2-7
CSVGRGTTYEQYF
>TRBV27|TRBJ2-2
CASSRGTSGNTGELFF
>TRBV19|TRBJ2-3
CASSLSGSSTDTQYF
>TRBV7-9|TRBJ2-1
CASSSPTSGEQFF
>TRBV6-5|TRBJ2-1
CASSSRPSYNEQFF
>TRBV10-3|TRBJ2-7
CAISELGGGSYEQYF
>TRBV12-5|TRBJ1-2
CASGISDPTHRHYGYTF
>TRBV19|TRBJ1-5
CASSRTGGYSNQPQHF
>TRBV5-1|TRBJ2-1
CASRTGGLDEQFF
>TRBV11-2|TRBJ2-7
CASSFFPGDYEQYF
>TRBV4-3|TRBJ2-7
CASSQDRRGAYEQYF
>TRBV7-9|TRBJ2-7
CASSLATTYEQYF
>TRBV28|TRBJ2-3
CASSRWGATDTQYF
>TRBV28|TRBJ1-5
CAITKGRDRGMLGSNQPQHF
>TRBV7-9|TRBJ2-5
CASSLGQQETQYF
>TRBV11-3|TRBJ2-3
CASSSSGLAGDTQYF
>TRBV27|TRBJ2-7
CASSLYRQGSYEQYF
>TRBV7-6|TRBJ2-3
CASSLGISGGPADTQYF
>TRBV5-1|TRBJ2-1
CASSFTQGKGYNEQFF
>TRBV10-3|TRBJ1-1
CAIRDTGITEAFF
>TRBV2|TRBJ1-2
CASADRGALGGYTF
>TRBV27|TRBJ2-1
CASAPGGGRGEQFF
>TRBV4-2|TRBJ1-5
CASSPDFGQPQHF
>TRBV28|TRBJ2-1
CASSTISIPRGLDEQFF
>TRBV27|TRBJ2-1
CASSIYDYNEQFF
>TRBV2|TRBJ1-5
CASSESQGHYNQPQHF
>TRBV2|TRBJ2-1
CASSGQVRSSSYNEQFF
>TRBV19|TRBJ2-7
CASSIISGSSYEQYF